A selection of T cell receptor beta chains follows, all from one sample in a study of cytomegalovirus exposure and HLA in healthy donors. The protocol was immunoSEQ multiplex PCR, while the TCRdb copy is restricted to in-frame clones and leaves out a portion. The top ten clones hold roughly 5.8% of a sample with roughly 150,000 clones, roughly nine tenths of them seen once. Sequenced sample: PBMCs. The receptors were sampled from a woman between 25 and 40 years old in good health and CMV-seronegative. Both conserved end residues are part of each CDR3. A D gene is named only where the DNA matches it firmly. Where a row states a size, it is once, few, many or the class of an expanded clone; other rows omit it.

>-|TRBJ2-6|TRBV4-1|TRBD1
TGCGCCAGCAGCCAAGGGATGACAGGGAACGGGGCCAACGTCCTGACTTTC
CASSQGMTGNGANVLTF
>-|TRBJ1-5|TRBV4-1|TRBD1
TGCGCCAGCAGCCAAGGGGACAGCAACCATCAGCCCCAGCATTTT
CASSQGDSNHQPQHF
>-|TRBJ1-5|TRBV10-3|-
TGTGCCATCAGTGCCGGGACGGAGGAAAATCAGCCCCAGCATTTT
CAISAGTEENQPQHF
>-|TRBJ1-1|TRBV7-8|-
TGTGCCAGCAGCTTAGGGTTGGGGGAAATTGCAGCTTTCTTT
CASSLGLGEIAAFF
>once|TRBJ1-5|TRBV7-8|-
TGTGCCAGCAGCTTAGCCGATTATAGCAATCAGCCCCAGCATTTT
CASSLADYSNQPQHF
>-|TRBJ1-2|TRBV19|-
TGTGCCAGTAGTATAGTCAGGGCGGATGGCTACACCTTC
CASSIVRADGYTF
>-|TRBJ2-1|TRBV20-1|-
TGCAGTGGAGTGGAGGGGGGGGAGCAGTTCTTC
CSGVEGGEQFF
>-|TRBJ1-1|TRBV7-2|-
TGTGCCAGCAGCCGCACGGGGGCTATGAACACTGAAGCTTTCTTT
CASSRTGAMNTEAFF
>-|TRBJ1-3|TRBV4-1|-
TGCGCCAGCAGCCAAGATGTTCTTAACACCATATATTTT
CASSQDVLNTIYF
>-|TRBJ2-2|TRBV7-8|TRBD2
TGTGCCAGCAGCTTTCGGGCGGGAGGGCCAGAAACCGGGGAGCTGTTTTTT
CASSFRAGGPETGELFF